Shown below are 16 T cell receptor beta chains from a single sample sequenced in a study of blood T cells in healthy people across ages. Then a second PCR, running roughly 7 to 11 cycles, was carried out with a sample-barcoded 5' primer and a J-beta primer mix. TCRdb re-called the 5' RACE reads with MiXCR, one entry per CDR3 protein. The sample shows around 1,500,000 distinct CDR3 sequences, around 39% of them seen only once. Input material: blood. The receptors come from a woman younger than 30 in good health.

The rearrangement links TRBV9 to TRBJ2-1; 9 positions match TRBD1. Germline assignment: CDR1 SGDLS and CDR2 YYNGEE. This CDR3 has 15 residues. Trimming removed 2 bases from V and 5 bases from J; junction bases left unmatched: 5. CDR3 region: CASSVRTGDHNEQFF. The CDR3 DNA reads TGTGCCAGCAGCGTCAGGACAGGGGACCACAATGAGCAGTTCTTC.

In nucleotides, the CDR3 is TGTGCCAGCTCCTCCACCGGGACTTACTATGGCTACACCTTC. It yields the protein CASSSTGTYYGYTF. The chain is built from TRBV2 and TRBJ1-2, with a tentative D call TRBD1 (5 bases). The CDR3 loop spans 14 amino acids. Trimming stripped 8 bases from V and 3 bases from J, with 16 bases between. The V gene's germline CDR1 is SNHLY and CDR2 FYNNEI.

A single count supports this clonotype. CDR3 DNA sequence: TGTGCCAGCAGCTTAGAAGGGAGGGGGGGGCAAACTGAAGCTTTCTTT. It is translated as CASSLEGRGGQTEAFF. The chain has TRBV7-9 and TRBJ1-1, with a possible D match to TRBD1 (6 bases). Per germline, CDR1 SEHNR and CDR2 FQNEAQ (reference sequence). V dropped 1 base and J dropped 5 bases, with 17 bases sitting between them. CDR3 length equals 16 residues.

This clonotype was seen a few times. The gene calls are TRBV27 and TRBJ2-7; 7 nucleotides match TRBD1. V shed 7 bases and J 1 base; nucleotides not matched to a gene: 4. The CDR3 consists of 13 residues. CDR1 is MNHEY and CDR2 is SMNVEV in the germline V gene (reference sequence). Here the CDR3 reads CASTTGESYEQYF. CDR3 coding DNA: TGTGCCAGCACAACAGGGGAGTCCTACGAGCAGTACTTC.

This chain joins TRBV29-1 and TRBJ2-5, with a tentative D call TRBD2 (5 bases). The CDR3 length is 14 residues. V was pared by 4 bases and J by 2 bases, with 14 bases between. Germline loops: CDR1 SQVTM, CDR2 ANQGSEA. The CDR3: CSVVPGIPQETQYF. The CDR3 nucleotides are TGCAGCGTTGTCCCCGGGATTCCTCAAGAGACCCAGTACTTC.

CDR3 in DNA: TGTGCCAGCAGACGAACAGAAACCTTTGACTATGGCTACACCTTC. Its protein is CASRRTETFDYGYTF. The gene calls are TRBV27 and TRBJ1-2; D not resolved. Germline V gives CDR1 MNHEY, CDR2 SMNVEV (reference sequence). The CDR3 consists of 15 residues. V was shortened by 6 bases and J by 3 bases, with 17 bases between the two germline ends.

This clonotype has a handful of counts. V gene TRBV20-1 combines with J gene TRBJ2-7, with 10 nucleotides matching TRBD1. The germline V gene encodes CDR1 DFQATT and CDR2 SNEGSKA (reference sequence). Trimming removed 3 bases from V and 2 bases from J; junction bases left unmatched: 13. This CDR3 spans 17 amino acids. DNA of the CDR3: TGCAGTGCTAGTATATTTTTCGGGGACAGGGGAACCTACGAGCAGTACTTC. Amino acids: CSASIFFGDRGTYEQYF.

This clonotype has a handful of counts. V usage is TRBV12-3 or TRBV12-4 and J usage is TRBJ2-1; TRBD2 matches at 8 bases. This CDR3 is built from 15 residues. The V and J ends lost 6 bases and 8 bases, in that order; junction bases with no gene match: 12. CDR3 in amino acids: CASSPRGGSFDEQFF. CDR3 in DNA: TGTGCCAGCAGCCCTCGCGGGGGGTCTTTCGATGAGCAGTTCTTC.

The chain is built from TRBV20-1 and TRBJ2-3; 7 bases are a match to TRBD2. Germline CDR1 reads DFQATT; CDR2 reads SNEGSKA (reference sequence). Losses at the gene ends were 1 base for V and 6 bases for J; bases not matched to a gene: 16. The CDR3 runs 17 residues. CDR3 nucleotide sequence: TGCAGTGCTAGAGTGGATACTAGCGCCGAAAGCCCGGATACGCAGTATTTT. This sequence encodes CSARVDTSAESPDTQYF.

This clonotype was counted between two and nine times. The J gene is TRBJ2-3, the V gene TRBV7-3; 8 nucleotides align to TRBD2. Germline CDR1 SGHTA, CDR2 FQGTGA. This CDR3 spans 15 amino acids. V dropped 5 bases and J dropped 4; count of bases not matched to a gene: 8. For the CDR3, the DNA is TGTGCCAGCAGCCCCGCTGCGGGGGGTCCAGATACGCAGTATTTT. Its protein product is CASSPAAGGPDTQYF.

The V gene is TRBV20-1, the J gene TRBJ2-7; 9 nucleotides agree with TRBD2. Germline V gives CDR1 DFQATT, CDR2 SNEGSKA (reference sequence). CDR3 length equals 14 residues. Germline trimming cut 0 bases from V and 3 bases from J; bases unmatched to any gene: 3. The chain's CDR3 is CSARDQRGVYEQYF. The CDR3 region has the DNA TGCAGTGCTAGAGATCAGCGGGGGGTCTACGAGCAGTACTTC.

The chain carries TRBV7-8 and TRBJ1-2; D call uncertain. Germline CDR1 SGHVS, CDR2 FQNEAQ. The germline V and J ends were trimmed by 1 base and 3 bases, with 24 bases remaining between them. CDR3 length equals 19 residues. This chain's CDR3 is CASSLDPGSRKGGDYGYTF. DNA of the CDR3: TGTGCCAGCAGCTTAGACCCCGGGTCTCGGAAAGGTGGGGACTATGGCTACACCTTC.

A single count supports this clonotype. This rearrangement joins TRBV3-1 to TRBJ1-1, with 11 bases aligning to TRBD1. CDR1 LGHDT and CDR2 YNNKEL come from the germline V gene (reference sequence). V trimming: 0 bases; J trimming: 7 bases; junction bases outside the gene matches: 7. This CDR3 has 16 residues. The CDR3 DNA reads TGTGCCAGCAGCCAAGAGTTAGGACAGGGGGCTGGTGAAGCTTTCTTT. Amino acid sequence: CASSQELGQGAGEAFF. The entire variable domain, with the rest obtained from reference TRBV3-1 and TRBJ1-1, is as follows: DTAVSQTPKYLVTQMGNDKSIKCEQNLGHDTMYWYKQDSKKFLKIMFSYNNKELIINETVPNRFSPKSPDKAHLNLHINSLELGDSAVYFCASSQELGQGAGEAFFGQGTRLTVV.

Only a few counts were recorded for this clonotype. The rearrangement joins TRBV20-1 to TRBJ1-2; D call uncertain. The CDR3 runs 13 residues. V was shortened by 0 bases and J by 2 bases, with 7 bases between the two germline ends. Germline V gene sequence: CDR1 DFQATT, CDR2 SNEGSKA (reference sequence). CDR3 in amino acids: CSARDLDNYGYTF. In DNA form, the CDR3 reads TGCAGTGCTAGAGATTTGGACAACTATGGCTACACCTTC.

This clonotype was observed a handful of times. The chain has TRBV12-3 or TRBV12-4 and TRBJ1-2, with 8 bases fitting TRBD1. The V gene end was trimmed by 4 bases and the J gene end by 6 bases; junction bases not matched to a gene: 4. This CDR3 is 13 amino acids long. CDR3 nucleotides: TGTGCCAGCAGTTCGGACAGGGCGAATGGCTACACCTTC. Translated: CASSSDRANGYTF.

The chain employs TRBV27 and TRBJ2-3; maybe TRBD1 (6 bases). This CDR3 comprises 16 residues. Trimming took 5 bases from V and 1 from J, leaving 16 bases between them. Germline V gene sequence: CDR1 MNHEY, CDR2 SMNVEV (reference sequence). CDR3 residues: CASSPRQDRRTDTQYF. In nucleotides, the CDR3 is TGTGCCAGCAGTCCTCGACAGGACCGGCGCACAGATACGCAGTATTTT.